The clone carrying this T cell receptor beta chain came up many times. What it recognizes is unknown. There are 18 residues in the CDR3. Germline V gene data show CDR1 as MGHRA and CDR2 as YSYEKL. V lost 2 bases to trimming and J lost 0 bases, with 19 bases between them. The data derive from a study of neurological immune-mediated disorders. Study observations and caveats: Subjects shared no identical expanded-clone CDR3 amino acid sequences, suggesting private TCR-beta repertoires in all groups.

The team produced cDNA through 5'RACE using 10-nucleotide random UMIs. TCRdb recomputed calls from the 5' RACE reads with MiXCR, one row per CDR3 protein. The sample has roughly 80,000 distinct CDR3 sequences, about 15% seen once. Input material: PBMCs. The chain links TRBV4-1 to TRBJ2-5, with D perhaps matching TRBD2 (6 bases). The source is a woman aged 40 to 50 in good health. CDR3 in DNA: TGCGCCAGCAGCCAATATCTAGGACGGGGGACGTACCAAGAGACCCAGTACTTC. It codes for CASSQYLGRGTYQETQYF.